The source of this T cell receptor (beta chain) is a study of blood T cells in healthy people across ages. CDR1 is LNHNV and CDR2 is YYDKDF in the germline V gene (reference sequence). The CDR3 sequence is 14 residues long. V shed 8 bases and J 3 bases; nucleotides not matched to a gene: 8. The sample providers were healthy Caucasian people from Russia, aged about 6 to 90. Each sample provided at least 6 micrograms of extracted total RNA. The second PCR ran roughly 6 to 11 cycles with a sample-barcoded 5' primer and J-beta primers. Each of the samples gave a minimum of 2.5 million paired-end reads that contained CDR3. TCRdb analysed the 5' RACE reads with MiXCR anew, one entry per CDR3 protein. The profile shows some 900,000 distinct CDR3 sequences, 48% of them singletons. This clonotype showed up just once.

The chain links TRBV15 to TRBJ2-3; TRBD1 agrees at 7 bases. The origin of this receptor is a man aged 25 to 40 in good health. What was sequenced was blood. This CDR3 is CATLSGQRTDTQYF. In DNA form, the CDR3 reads TGTGCCACCCTTTCGGGACAGAGGACAGATACGCAGTATTTT.